This entry concerns a single T cell receptor (beta chain). These data belong to a study of blood T cell repertoires in COVID-19. CDR1 and CDR2 from the germline V gene are SGDLS and YYNGEE. CDR3 length equals 16 residues. Losses at the gene ends were 0 bases for V and 4 bases for J; bases not matched to a gene: 5. The method was immunoSEQ multiplex PCR; TCRdb's version includes in-frame clones alone and lacks a portion of them. This table holds 150,000 to 200,000 clones, 80% to 90% found once. The clonotype was recovered from a woman older than 75 with acute or convalescent COVID-19. The chain couples TRBV9 to TRBJ2-1; 9 bases are a match to TRBD2. Material for sequencing was peripheral blood. CDR3 amino acids: CASSVGPSGGYNEQFF. For the CDR3, the DNA is TGTGCCAGCAGCGTAGGACCCAGCGGGGGGTACAATGAGCAGTTCTTC.